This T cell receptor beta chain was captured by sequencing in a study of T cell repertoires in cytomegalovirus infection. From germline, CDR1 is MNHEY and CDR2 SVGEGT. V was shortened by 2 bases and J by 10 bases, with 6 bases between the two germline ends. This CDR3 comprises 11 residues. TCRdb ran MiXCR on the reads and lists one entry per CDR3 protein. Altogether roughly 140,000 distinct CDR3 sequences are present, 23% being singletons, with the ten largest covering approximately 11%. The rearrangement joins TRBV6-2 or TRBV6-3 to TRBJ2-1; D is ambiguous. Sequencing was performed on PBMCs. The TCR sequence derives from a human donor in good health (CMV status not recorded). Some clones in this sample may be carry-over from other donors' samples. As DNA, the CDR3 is TGTGCCAGCAGTTACCCGGGCGAGCAGTTCTTC. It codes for CASSYPGEQFF.